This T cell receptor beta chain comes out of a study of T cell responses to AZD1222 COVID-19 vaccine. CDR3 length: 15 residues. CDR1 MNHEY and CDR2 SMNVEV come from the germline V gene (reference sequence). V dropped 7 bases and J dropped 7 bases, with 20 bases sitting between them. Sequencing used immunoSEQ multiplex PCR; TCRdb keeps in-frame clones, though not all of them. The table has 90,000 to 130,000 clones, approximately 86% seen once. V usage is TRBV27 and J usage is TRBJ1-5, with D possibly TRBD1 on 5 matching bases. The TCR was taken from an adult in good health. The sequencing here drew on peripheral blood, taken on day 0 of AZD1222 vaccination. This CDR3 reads CASTPAGSHNQPQHF. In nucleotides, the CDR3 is TGTGCCAGCACCCCGGCAGGGTCGCATAACCAGCCCCAGCATTTT.